A selection of T cell receptor beta chains follows, all from one sample in a study of T cell repertoires in cytomegalovirus infection. TCRdb re-derived calls from the reads in MiXCR, one entry per CDR3 protein. The repertoire holds over 250,000 distinct CDR3 sequences, with about 20% as singletons. The antigens these receptors bind are not known. The material was cultured PBMCs, obtained from culture after CMV antigen stimulation. The receptors here all came from a human donor in good health (CMV status not recorded). Some clones in this sample may be carry-over from other donors' samples. Both conserved end residues are part of each CDR3. A D gene is named only where the DNA matches it firmly. Only some rows state a clone size, as once, few, many or a class for expanded clones.

d_call | j_call | v_call | clone_size | cdr3_nt | cdr3_aa
TRBD2 | TRBJ2-5 | TRBV20-1 | - | TGCAGTGCTAGTTCCAGCGGGAAAACGAAGACCCAGTACTTC | CSASSSGKTKTQYF
TRBD2 | TRBJ2-5 | TRBV7-2 | - | TGTGCCAGCAGCTTTATAGCGGGAGGGCGTGAGGAGACCCAGTACTTC | CASSFIAGGREETQYF
- | TRBJ1-5 | TRBV6-2/TRBV6-3 | few | TGTGCCAGCAGCCTACACGGGAATCAGCCCCAGCATTTT | CASSLHGNQPQHF
TRBD1 | TRBJ1-2 | TRBV11-3 | many | TGTGCCAGCAGCTTAGAGGGGAGGGACAGTAACTATGGCTACACCTTC | CASSLEGRDSNYGYTF
TRBD1 | TRBJ1-1 | TRBV19 | - | TGTGCCAGTAGTATAGATCTGGGCCAGGGGGTGAGCACTGAAGCTTTCTTT | CASSIDLGQGVSTEAFF
TRBD1 | TRBJ2-1 | TRBV19 | - | TGTGCCAGTAGTCACAGGGGTCCCCGGGATGAGCAGTTCTTC | CASSHRGPRDEQFF
- | TRBJ1-1 | TRBV7-8 | - | TGTGCCAGCAGCTTTGGACAGTACAACACTGAAGCTTTCTTT | CASSFGQYNTEAFF
TRBD2 | TRBJ2-1 | TRBV7-3 | - | TGTGCCAGCAGCGGGGGACTAGCGGGTCACAATGAGCAGTTCTTC | CASSGGLAGHNEQFF
- | TRBJ2-3 | TRBV4-3 | - | TGCGCCAGCAGCCAAGAAGTGGCTATAGGTACGCAGTATTTT | CASSQEVAIGTQYF
- | TRBJ2-3 | TRBV30 | - | TGTGCCTGGGGCGACGCGTACACAGATACGCAGTATTTT | CAWGDAYTDTQYF
- | TRBJ1-2 | TRBV24-1 | - | TGTGCCACCAGTGATTCTTGGGGGGGAAAGGATGGCTACACCTTC | CATSDSWGGKDGYTF
TRBD1 | TRBJ1-5 | TRBV6-5 | - | TGTGCCAGCAGGGGGACAGGGTTGGGGGATCAGCCCCAGCATTTT | CASRGTGLGDQPQHF
- | TRBJ2-1 | TRBV7-2 | many | TGTGCCAGCAGCTTTCGTCAGTCTTACAATGAGCAGTTCTTC | CASSFRQSYNEQFF
- | TRBJ1-1 | TRBV19 | few | TGTGCCAGTAGTCTTATACAAGGGACCACTGAAGCTTTCTTT | CASSLIQGTTEAFF
TRBD1 | TRBJ2-2 | TRBV7-9 | - | TGTGCCAGCAGCTTAGTCAGGGGGAGACCCTCGAACACCGGGGAGCTGTTTTTT | CASSLVRGRPSNTGELFF
TRBD1 | TRBJ2-2 | TRBV19 | - | TGTGCCAGTAGTCCAGGGGGCCGGGAGCTGTTTTTT | CASSPGGRELFF
- | TRBJ1-5 | TRBV19 | few | TGTGCCAGTAGTTCGGACGGAACACCACGGGCGCCCCAGCATTTT | CASSSDGTPRAPQHF
- | TRBJ1-1 | TRBV19 | - | TGTGCCAGTTCACCAGGGCTTATGACTGAAGCTTTCTTT | CASSPGLMTEAFF
- | TRBJ2-1 | TRBV12-3/TRBV12-4 | - | TGTGCCAGCAGTTTCCCAATCGCCTCATACAATGAGCAGTTCTTC | CASSFPIASYNEQFF
- | TRBJ1-2 | TRBV6-1 | - | TGTGCCAGCAGTGACCGGGACATCGGGGGCTACACCTTC | CASSDRDIGGYTF
- | TRBJ2-7 | TRBV18 | many | TGTGCCAGCTCACCACCCGGACAGACGTACGAGCAGTACTTC | CASSPPGQTYEQYF
- | TRBJ1-2 | TRBV20-1 | few | TGCAGTGCTAGAGATTACAGGGCGAATTTCTATGGCTACACCTTC | CSARDYRANFYGYTF
TRBD2 | TRBJ2-1 | TRBV6-1 | few | TGTGCCAGCAGTGAATTCGCACTAGCGGGAGATAATGAGCAGTTCTTC | CASSEFALAGDNEQFF
TRBD1 | TRBJ1-4 | TRBV25-1 | - | TGTGCCAGCAGTGATTCGTACGGCAGGGGGAAGTCGGATGAAAAACTGTTTTTT | CASSDSYGRGKSDEKLFF
TRBD1 | TRBJ2-3 | TRBV10-1 | - | TGCGCCAGCAGTGAAGGACAGGGGGCAGATACGCAGTATTTT | CASSEGQGADTQYF
TRBD2 | TRBJ2-5 | TRBV20-1 | - | TGCAGTGCTAGAGACTGGCGGGAGGCCCAAGAGACCCAGTACTTC | CSARDWREAQETQYF
- | TRBJ2-3 | TRBV20-1 | - | TGCAGTGCTACCGCGGGCCTCACAGATACGCAGTATTTT | CSATAGLTDTQYF
TRBD2 | TRBJ2-3 | TRBV24-1 | few | TGTGCCACCAGTGTATTAGCGGGAGGGGCAGATACGCAGTATTTT | CATSVLAGGADTQYF
- | TRBJ1-2 | TRBV28 | many | TGTGCCAGCAGTTTAGTTACAGGGAACTATGGCTACACCTTC | CASSLVTGNYGYTF
TRBD2 | TRBJ2-4 | TRBV19 | few | TGTGCCAGTAGTGCTTTCGCTAGCGGGAGTCTGGGTGACATTCAGTACTTC | CASSAFASGSLGDIQYF
- | TRBJ1-2 | TRBV6-5 | - | TGTGCCAGCAGTCGGACAGTCCCTTATTACTATGGCTACACCTTC | CASSRTVPYYYGYTF
- | TRBJ1-2 | TRBV12-3/TRBV12-4 | - | TGTGCCAGCAGTCCCTCCACACCGATCCTCTCCGCTGGCTACACCTTC | CASSPSTPILSAGYTF
- | TRBJ2-3 | TRBV27 | - | TGTGCCAGCAGTGAAGGACTAGTAAAACAGGGTACGCAGTATTTT | CASSEGLVKQGTQYF
TRBD1 | TRBJ1-1 | TRBV10-3 | - | TGTGCCATCAAGGGGCGAGGGGGCGAGGGAAGGACTGAAGCTTTCTTT | CAIKGRGGEGRTEAFF
- | TRBJ2-2 | TRBV28 | few | TGTGCCAGCAGCTTCGCCGGGAGCGGGTGGGAGCTGTTTTTT | CASSFAGSGWELFF
- | TRBJ2-5 | TRBV2 | few | TGTGCCAGCAGTGAAGGAACAGGGAATTCGGAGACCCAGTACTTC | CASSEGTGNSETQYF
- | TRBJ1-1 | TRBV28 | few | TGTGCCAGCTACCAACGGTTGTCTCGGACTGAAGCTTTCTTT | CASYQRLSRTEAFF